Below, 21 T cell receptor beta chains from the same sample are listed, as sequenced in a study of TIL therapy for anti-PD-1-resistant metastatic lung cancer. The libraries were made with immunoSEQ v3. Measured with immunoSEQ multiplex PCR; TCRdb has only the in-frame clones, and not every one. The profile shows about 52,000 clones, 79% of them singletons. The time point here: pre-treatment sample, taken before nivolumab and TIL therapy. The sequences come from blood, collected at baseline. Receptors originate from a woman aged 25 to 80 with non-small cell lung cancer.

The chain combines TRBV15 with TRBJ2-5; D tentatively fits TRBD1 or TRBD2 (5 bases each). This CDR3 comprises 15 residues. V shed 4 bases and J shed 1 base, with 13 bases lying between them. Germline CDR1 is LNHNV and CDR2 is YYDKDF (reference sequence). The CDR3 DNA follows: TGTGCCACCAGCACGAGTTACGGGACCCAAGAGACCCAGTACTTC. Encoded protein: CATSTSYGTQETQYF.

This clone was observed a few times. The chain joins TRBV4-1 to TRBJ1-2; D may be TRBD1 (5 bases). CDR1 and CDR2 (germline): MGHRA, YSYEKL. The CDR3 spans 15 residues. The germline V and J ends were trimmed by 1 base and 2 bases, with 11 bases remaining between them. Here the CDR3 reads CASSQAGTHNYGYTF. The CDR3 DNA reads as TGCGCCAGCAGCCAAGCCGGGACTCACAACTATGGCTACACCTTC.

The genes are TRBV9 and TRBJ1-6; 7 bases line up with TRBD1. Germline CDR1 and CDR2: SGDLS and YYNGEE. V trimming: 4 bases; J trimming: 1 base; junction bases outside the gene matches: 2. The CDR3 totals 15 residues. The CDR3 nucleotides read TGTGCCAGCAGCCCAGGGGGATCCTATAATTCACCCCTCCACTTT. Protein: CASSPGGSYNSPLHF.

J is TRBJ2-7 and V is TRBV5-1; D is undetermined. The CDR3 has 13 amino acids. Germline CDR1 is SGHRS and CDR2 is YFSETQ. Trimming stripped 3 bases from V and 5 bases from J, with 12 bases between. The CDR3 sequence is CASSSRPNDEQYF. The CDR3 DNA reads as TGCGCCAGCAGCTCGAGACCAAATGACGAGCAGTACTTC.

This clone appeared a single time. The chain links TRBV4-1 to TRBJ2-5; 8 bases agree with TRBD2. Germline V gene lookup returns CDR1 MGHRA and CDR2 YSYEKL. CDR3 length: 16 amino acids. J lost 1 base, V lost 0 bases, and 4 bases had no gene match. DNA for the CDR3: TGCGCCAGCAGCCAAGATGGGACTAGGCTCCAAGAGACCCAGTACTTC. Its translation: CASSQDGTRLQETQYF.

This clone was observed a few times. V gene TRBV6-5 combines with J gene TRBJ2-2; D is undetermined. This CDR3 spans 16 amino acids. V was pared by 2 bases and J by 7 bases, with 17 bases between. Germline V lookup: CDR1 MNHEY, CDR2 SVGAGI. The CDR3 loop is CASSYRVSAPIGELFF. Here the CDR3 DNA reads TGTGCCAGCAGTTACAGGGTGTCGGCCCCAATCGGGGAGCTGTTTTTT.

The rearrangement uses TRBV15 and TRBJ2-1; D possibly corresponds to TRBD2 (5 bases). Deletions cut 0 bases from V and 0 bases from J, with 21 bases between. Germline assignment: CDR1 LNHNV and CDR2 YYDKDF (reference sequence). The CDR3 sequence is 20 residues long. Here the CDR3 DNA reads TGTGCCACCAGCAGAGATAGGATTCCGCTAGCCTTGAGCTCCTACAATGAGCAGTTCTTC. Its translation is CATSRDRIPLALSSYNEQFF.

CDR3 DNA sequence: TGTGCCAGCAGTGAAGTATGGACAGGGAAAAGAGATACGCAGTATTTT. It is translated as CASSEVWTGKRDTQYF. The gene calls are TRBV6-1 and TRBJ2-3; 8 bases are a match to TRBD1. Germline assignment: CDR1 MNHNS and CDR2 SASEGT. The CDR3 covers 16 residues. V dropped 1 base and J dropped 5; count of bases not matched to a gene: 8.

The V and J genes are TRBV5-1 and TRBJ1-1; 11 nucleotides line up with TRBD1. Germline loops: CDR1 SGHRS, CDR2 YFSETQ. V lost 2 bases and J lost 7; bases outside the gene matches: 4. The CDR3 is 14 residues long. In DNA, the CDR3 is TGCGCCAGCAGCTTCTGGACAGGGGGCGTTGAAGCTTTCTTT. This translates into CASSFWTGGVEAFF.

The CDR3 nucleotides are TGTGCCAGCAGCTTAGTCCTAGGGCCGGGAGGTTTGGACGAGCAGTACTTC. Translation: CASSLVLGPGGLDEQYF. This rearrangement joins TRBV11-3 to TRBJ2-7; the match to TRBD2 covers 7 bases. V lost 1 base, J lost 5 bases, and 14 bases stayed unmatched. CDR1 and CDR2 (germline): SGHNT, YENEEA. This CDR3 is built from 17 residues.

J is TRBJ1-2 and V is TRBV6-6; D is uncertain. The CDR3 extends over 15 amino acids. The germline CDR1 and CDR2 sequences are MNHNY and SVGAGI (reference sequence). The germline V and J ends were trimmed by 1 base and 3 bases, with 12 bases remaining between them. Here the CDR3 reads CASSYLLSSYYGYTF. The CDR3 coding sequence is TGTGCCAGCAGTTACTTACTTAGCAGTTACTATGGCTACACCTTC.

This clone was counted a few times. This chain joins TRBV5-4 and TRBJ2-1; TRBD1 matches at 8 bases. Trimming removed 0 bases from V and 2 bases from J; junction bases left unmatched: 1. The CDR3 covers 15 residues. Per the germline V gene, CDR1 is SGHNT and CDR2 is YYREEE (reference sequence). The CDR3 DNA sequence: TGTGCCAGCAGCTTGGACAGGGGGGCCTACAATGAGCAGTTCTTC. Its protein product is CASSLDRGAYNEQFF.

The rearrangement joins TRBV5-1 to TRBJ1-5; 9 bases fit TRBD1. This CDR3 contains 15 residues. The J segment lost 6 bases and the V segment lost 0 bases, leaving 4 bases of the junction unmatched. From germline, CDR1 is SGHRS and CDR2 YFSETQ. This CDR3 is CASSLEGQGTQPQHF. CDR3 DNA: TGCGCCAGCAGCTTGGAGGGACAGGGTACTCAGCCCCAGCATTTT.

CDR3 amino acids: CASSLGQGLGGYTF. The CDR3 region has the DNA TGTGCCAGCAGTTTAGGACAGGGTTTGGGAGGCTACACCTTC. The rearrangement uses TRBV28 and TRBJ1-2, with 8 bases lining up with TRBD1. With V trimmed by 2 bases and J by 8 bases, 7 bases remained unmatched. Germline V gene lookup returns CDR1 MDHEN and CDR2 SYDVKM. The CDR3 contains 14 residues.

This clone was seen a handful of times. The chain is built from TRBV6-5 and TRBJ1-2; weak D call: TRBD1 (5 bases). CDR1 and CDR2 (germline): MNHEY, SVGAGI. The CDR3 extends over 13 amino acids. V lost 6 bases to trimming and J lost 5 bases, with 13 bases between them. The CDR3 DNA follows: TGTGCCAGCAGCCAAACGACAGAGTATGGCTACACCTTC. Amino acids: CASSQTTEYGYTF.

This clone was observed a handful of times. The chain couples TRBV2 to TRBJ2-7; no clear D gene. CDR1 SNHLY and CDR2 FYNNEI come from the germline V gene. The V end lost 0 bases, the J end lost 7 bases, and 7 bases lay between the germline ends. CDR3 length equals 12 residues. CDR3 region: CASSEAPGEQYF. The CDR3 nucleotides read TGTGCCAGCAGTGAAGCCCCCGGAGAGCAGTACTTC.

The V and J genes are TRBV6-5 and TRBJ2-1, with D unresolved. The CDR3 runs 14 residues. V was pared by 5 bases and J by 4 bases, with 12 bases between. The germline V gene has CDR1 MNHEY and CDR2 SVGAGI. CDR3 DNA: TGTGCCAGCAGTACCCACAGCCCTTACAATGAGCAGTTCTTC. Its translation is CASSTHSPYNEQFF.

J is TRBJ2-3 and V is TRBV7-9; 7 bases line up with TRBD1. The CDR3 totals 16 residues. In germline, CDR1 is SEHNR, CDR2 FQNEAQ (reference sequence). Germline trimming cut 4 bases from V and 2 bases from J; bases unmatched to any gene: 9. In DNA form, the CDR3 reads TGTGCCAGCAGCTCTCCGGGACAGAGTCCCACAGATACGCAGTATTTT. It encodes CASSSPGQSPTDTQYF.

In DNA form, the CDR3 reads TGTGCCAGCAGCTTCCGATCGCTCACCCATAGCAATCAGCCCCAGCATTTT. Protein sequence: CASSFRSLTHSNQPQHF. V is TRBV5-6 and J is TRBJ1-5; D is undetermined. CDR3 length equals 17 residues. Germline values: CDR1 SGHDT, CDR2 YYEEEE. V was pared by 2 bases and J by 0 bases, with 15 bases between.

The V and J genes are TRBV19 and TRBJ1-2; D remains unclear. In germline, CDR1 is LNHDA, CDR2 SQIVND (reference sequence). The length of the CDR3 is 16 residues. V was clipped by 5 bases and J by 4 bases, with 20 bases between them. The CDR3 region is CASSLRPGSSIYGYTF. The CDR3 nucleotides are TGTGCCAGTAGTTTACGCCCAGGCTCCTCAATCTATGGCTACACCTTC.

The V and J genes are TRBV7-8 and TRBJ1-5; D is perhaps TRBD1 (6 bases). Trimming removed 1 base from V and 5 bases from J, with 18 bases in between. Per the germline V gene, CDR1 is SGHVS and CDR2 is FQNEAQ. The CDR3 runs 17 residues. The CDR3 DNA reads TGTGCCAGCAGCTTAGACCATTACGGGGGCGCGGATCAGCCCCAGCATTTT. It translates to CASSLDHYGGADQPQHF.